Following are 24 T cell receptor beta chains from one sample sequenced in a study of cytomegalovirus exposure and HLA in healthy donors. The PCR contained 60 Vbeta and 13 Jbeta primers. Repertoires were generated with immunoSEQ multiplex PCR, while TCRdb's copy carries only in-frame clones and drops some. The sample has roughly 150,000 clones, around 80% seen once. Input material: PBMCs. These receptors were taken from a woman between 40 and 55 years old in good health and CMV-seropositive.

V usage is TRBV7-9 and J usage is TRBJ1-2, with a weak D call TRBD1 (5 bases). The CDR3 length is 12 residues. Per germline, CDR1 SEHNR and CDR2 FQNEAQ (reference sequence). Between the trimmed V and J ends, which lost 5 bases and 4 bases, there was a span of 8 bases. The DNA of the CDR3 is TGTGCCAGCAGCCCAGACAGCTATGGCTACACCTTC. This sequence encodes CASSPDSYGYTF.

With regard to this clone: The junction shows a germline mismatch at one end, possibly a read error. The chain combines TRBV7-9 with TRBJ2-1, with 12 bases aligning to TRBD2. Germline V gene lookup returns CDR1 SEHNR and CDR2 FQNEAQ (reference sequence). The CDR3 runs 16 residues. The CDR3 sequence: CSSSTSRLAGGNEQFF. CDR3 coding DNA: TGTTCCAGCAGCACCTCCCGGCTAGCGGGGGGGAATGAGCAGTTCTTC.

The rearrangement uses TRBV7-9 and TRBJ2-7; 8 nucleotides line up with TRBD2. Per germline, CDR1 SEHNR and CDR2 FQNEAQ (reference sequence). V lost 8 bases to trimming and J lost 3 bases; unmatched junction nucleotides: 6. The CDR3 has 13 amino acids. The chain's CDR3 is CASGTGTSYEQYF. CDR3 bases: TGTGCCAGCGGGACCGGGACTAGCTACGAGCAGTACTTC.

The rearrangement links TRBV6-5 to TRBJ1-2; D not resolved. V dropped 8 bases and J dropped 7 bases, with 17 bases sitting between them. This CDR3 contains 13 residues. Germline CDR1 and CDR2: MNHEY and SVGAGI. The CDR3 DNA reads TGTGCCAGCCGCGGGAATGCCCTCGGTGGCTACACCTTC. It yields the protein CASRGNALGGYTF.

V and J are TRBV6-1 and TRBJ1-2, with 7 bases fitting TRBD1. Germline CDR1 reads MNHNS; CDR2 reads SASEGT. The CDR3 is 16 residues long. Trimming took 0 bases from V and 7 from J; bases not matched to a gene: 11. As DNA, the CDR3 is TGTGCCAGCAGTGAAGCGGGCCGACAGGGTTTCGGTGGCTACACCTTC. Encoded protein: CASSEAGRQGFGGYTF.

This clone has a single count. The CDR3 bases are TGTGCCAGCAGTAGGGACAGGGGAGAAAAACTGTTTTTT. The encoded protein is CASSRDRGEKLFF. The chain employs TRBV6-5 and TRBJ1-4; 10 bases are shared with TRBD1. The germline gives CDR1 MNHEY, CDR2 SVGAGI. Losses at the gene ends were 5 bases for V and 8 bases for J; bases not matched to a gene: 2. The CDR3 length is 13 residues.

The CDR3 DNA follows: TGTGCCAGCACCCCGGACAGAGCTAACTATGGCTACACCTTC. Protein: CASTPDRANYGYTF. The rearrangement joins TRBV6-4 to TRBJ1-2; tentative D call: TRBD1 (6 bases). The V gene's germline CDR1 is MRHNA and CDR2 SNTAGT. Deletions cut 7 bases from V and 0 bases from J, with 12 bases between. The CDR3 extends over 14 amino acids.

The CDR3 coding sequence is TGTGCCAGCAGCCGACGGGGGGGAACAAATGAAAAACTGTTTTTT. Protein product: CASSRRGGTNEKLFF. The chain recombines TRBV5-4 with TRBJ1-4; tentative D call: TRBD1 (5 bases). This CDR3 region has 15 residues. Between the trimmed V and J ends, which lost 4 bases and 5 bases, there was a span of 15 bases. Looked up from germline, CDR1 is SGHNT and CDR2 is YYREEE (reference sequence).

This chain uses TRBV5-8 with TRBJ1-1; D not resolved. The V gene lost 0 bases and the J gene lost 0 bases, with 9 bases spanning the gap. From germline, CDR1 is SGHTS and CDR2 YDEGEE. CDR3 length: 15 amino acids. CDR3 region: CASSLGIRMNTEAFF. Here the CDR3 DNA reads TGTGCCAGCAGCTTGGGTATCCGTATGAACACTGAAGCTTTCTTT.

This clone was picked up a small number of times. The chain carries TRBV28 and TRBJ1-3; D not certain. CDR1 is MDHEN, CDR2 SYDVKM, per germline. The CDR3 has 12 residues. The V and J ends lost 4 bases and 3 bases respectively, with 4 bases between them. The chain's CDR3 is CASSSVGNTIYF. Here the CDR3 DNA reads TGTGCCAGCAGTTCCGTTGGAAACACCATATATTTT.

J is TRBJ1-4 and V is TRBV6-5; 9 bases match TRBD1. CDR3 size: 14 residues. Germline V gene data show CDR1 as MNHEY and CDR2 as SVGAGI. Germline trimming cut 6 bases from V and 8 bases from J; bases unmatched to any gene: 7. This CDR3 is CASRGQGSREKLFF. Here the CDR3 DNA reads TGTGCCAGCAGGGGACAGGGAAGTAGGGAAAAACTGTTTTTT.

V gene TRBV5-1 combines with J gene TRBJ2-5; D not resolved. The length of the CDR3 is 15 residues. The germline CDR1 and CDR2 sequences are SGHRS and YFSETQ. V shed 0 bases and J shed 4 bases, with 13 bases lying between them. The CDR3 sequence is CASSLDPRYPETQYF. The CDR3 DNA is TGCGCCAGCAGCTTGGACCCCAGGTATCCAGAGACCCAGTACTTC.

The chain has TRBV15 and TRBJ2-1, with TRBD2 identical over 13 bases. CDR3 length: 17 residues. Looked up from germline, CDR1 is LNHNV and CDR2 is YYDKDF (reference sequence). V shed 2 bases and J 10 bases; nucleotides not matched to a gene: 11. The CDR3 nucleotides read TGTGCCACCAGCAGACCTAAACTAGCGGGGGGGGTAAGAGAGCAGTTCTTC. Protein sequence: CATSRPKLAGGVREQFF.

This clone showed up just once. The chain joins TRBV5-4 to TRBJ2-7; 11 nucleotides line up with TRBD2. V lost 1 base to trimming and J lost 0 bases; unmatched junction nucleotides: 15. The CDR3 runs to 20 residues. Germline V gives CDR1 SGHNT, CDR2 YYREEE (reference sequence). The CDR3 bases are TGTGCCAGCAGCTTGTTCACGCTTAGCGGGGGGGTTCGGAGCTCCTACGAGCAGTACTTC. This codes for CASSLFTLSGGVRSSYEQYF. Complete variable domain (other parts from reference TRBV5-4 and TRBJ2-7): ETGVTQSPTHLIKTRGQQVTLRCSSQSGHNTVSWYQQALGQGPQFIFQYYREEENGRGNFPPRFSGLQFPNYSSELNVNALELDDSALYLCASSLFTLSGGVRSSYEQYFGPGTRLTVT.

V gene TRBV6-6 combines with J gene TRBJ1-1; TRBD1 matches 8 bases. CDR1 MNHNY and CDR2 SVGAGI come from the germline V gene (reference sequence). The CDR3 has 12 amino acids. The J segment lost 6 bases and the V segment lost 5 bases, leaving 2 bases of the junction unmatched. The CDR3 nucleotides are TGTGCCAGCAGTCCGGGACAGGCTGAAGCTTTCTTT. Encoded protein: CASSPGQAEAFF.

This chain joins TRBV19 and TRBJ2-2, with a tentative D call TRBD2 (6 bases). Per the germline V gene, CDR1 is LNHDA and CDR2 is SQIVND (reference sequence). V dropped 6 bases and J dropped 3 bases, with 14 bases sitting between them. This CDR3 is built from 15 residues. The CDR3 DNA follows: TGTGCCAGTAGCGTCAGCTGGGGGGACACCGGGGAGCTGTTTTTT. It is translated as CASSVSWGDTGELFF.

This clone was detected only a few times. CDR3 coding DNA: TGTGCCAGTATCGGGTATGGGGCTTTCTTT. Amino acid sequence: CASIGYGAFF. The rearrangement joins TRBV19 to TRBJ1-1; no definite D call. Trimming cost V 7 bases and J 11 bases, with 11 bases left between them. CDR1 is LNHDA and CDR2 is SQIVND in the germline V gene (reference sequence). This CDR3 has 10 amino acids.

The chain combines TRBV19 with TRBJ1-5; D remains unclear. The CDR3 has 15 amino acids. Germline CDR1 and CDR2: LNHDA and SQIVND (reference sequence). Trimming cost V 5 bases and J 6 bases, with 17 bases left between them. This chain's CDR3 is CASSQLRGGIQPQHF. CDR3 DNA: TGTGCCAGTAGTCAGTTACGAGGCGGCATTCAGCCCCAGCATTTT.

This sequence joins TRBV18 and TRBJ1-5; weak D call: TRBD1 (5 bases). Germline V gene sequence: CDR1 KGHSH, CDR2 LQKENI. V was shortened by 2 bases and J by 6 bases, with 11 bases between the two germline ends. The CDR3 covers 14 residues. As DNA, the CDR3 is TGTGCCAGCTCACCATCAGGGATCGGTCAGCCCCAGCATTTT. This translates into CASSPSGIGQPQHF.

The V call is TRBV28, the J call TRBJ1-6, with D unclear. The V end was cut by 1 base, the J end by 11 bases, with 6 bases between. Per germline, CDR1 MDHEN and CDR2 SYDVKM. This CDR3 is built from 12 residues. In DNA, the CDR3 is TGTGCCAGCAGTTTATCGGGGACACCCCTCCACTTT. Its protein product is CASSLSGTPLHF.

In its sample, this clone was seen once. V usage is TRBV11-3 and J usage is TRBJ2-4; TRBD2 agrees at 9 bases. Germline CDR1 is SGHNT and CDR2 is YENEEA. Unmatched junction bases numbered 7, after V lost 5 bases and J lost 5 bases. The CDR3 extends over 15 amino acids. The CDR3: CASSNDRGGENIQYF. The CDR3 DNA is TGTGCCAGCAGCAACGACCGCGGGGGGGAAAACATTCAGTACTTC.

This clone has a handful of counts. The genes are TRBV5-6 and TRBJ2-2, with D tentatively TRBD2 (6 bases). With 4 bases removed from V and 1 base from J, the gap between germline ends came to 17 bases. Germline V gene sequence: CDR1 SGHDT, CDR2 YYEEEE. The CDR3 sequence is 17 residues long. CDR3 loop: CASSQAFSGLNTGELFF. CDR3 coding DNA: TGTGCCAGCAGCCAAGCGTTCAGCGGGCTGAACACCGGGGAGCTGTTTTTT.

V and J are TRBV7-9 and TRBJ2-5, with TRBD1 matching over 8 bases. With V trimmed by 2 bases and J by 1 base, 6 bases remained unmatched. Germline CDR1 SEHNR, CDR2 FQNEAQ (reference sequence). The CDR3 extends over 16 amino acids. This chain's CDR3 is CASSLNFGQGQETQYF. CDR3 DNA sequence: TGTGCCAGCAGCTTAAACTTCGGACAGGGCCAAGAGACCCAGTACTTC. The full variable domain, completed using reference TRBV7-9 and TRBJ2-5, is DTGVSQNPRHKITKRGQNVTFRCDPISEHNRLYWYRQTLGQGPEFLTYFQNEAQLEKSRLLSDRFSAERPKGSFSTLEIQRTEQGDSAMYLCASSLNFGQGQETQYFGPGTRLLVL.

The J gene is TRBJ2-1, the V gene TRBV4-1; a possible D gene is TRBD1 (5 bases). V lost 0 bases to trimming and J lost 15 bases, with 9 bases between them. Germline assignment: CDR1 MGHRA and CDR2 YSYEKL. CDR3 size: 11 residues. CDR3 coding DNA: TGCGCCAGCAGCCAAGACAGGGATAGGTTCTTC. This translates into CASSQDRDRFF.